The 29 T cell receptor beta chains in this list originate from one sample, sequenced in a study of blood T cells in healthy people across ages. Combining a sample-barcoded 5' primer with a J-beta primer mix, a second PCR ran for roughly 6 to 12 cycles. TCRdb re-analysed the 5' RACE reads in MiXCR, keeping a single row per CDR3 protein. This sample yields hundreds of thousands of distinct CDR3 sequences, of which 56% are seen a single time; approximately 24% belongs to the top ten. Sequenced sample: blood. The receptors originated from a man aged 35-49 years in good health.

The chain is built from TRBV20-1 and TRBJ2-1; 10 nucleotides align to TRBD1. The CDR3 sequence is 16 residues long. V trimming: 6 bases; J trimming: 8 bases; junction bases outside the gene matches: 16. Germline loops: CDR1 DFQATT, CDR2 SNEGSKA (reference sequence). CDR3 DNA: TGCAGTGCCATATACCGGGGGACAGGGGTTTCGGATGAGCAGTTCTTC. This translates into CSAIYRGTGVSDEQFF.

The rearrangement links TRBV6-6 to TRBJ2-1; 7 bases match TRBD1. J was trimmed by 7 bases and V by 0 bases; bases with no gene match: 12. The CDR3 length is 17 residues. Germline V gives CDR1 MNHNY, CDR2 SVGAGI (reference sequence). The CDR3 protein is CASSYSGQFERINEQFF. The CDR3 region has the DNA TGTGCCAGCAGTTACTCGGGACAGTTTGAGCGGATTAATGAGCAGTTCTTC.

This clonotype was counted only a few times. The chain carries TRBV12-3 or TRBV12-4 and TRBJ1-6; a weak D match, TRBD1 (5 bases). The CDR3 sequence is 15 residues long. V dropped 11 bases and J dropped 0 bases, with 14 bases sitting between them. The CDR3 bases are TGTGCCCGGGGAACAGGCGACTCCTATAATTCACCCCTCCACTTT. It encodes CARGTGDSYNSPLHF.

The chain couples TRBV29-1 to TRBJ2-5; D not resolved. Germline CDR1 is SQVTM and CDR2 is ANQGSEA. The germline V and J ends were trimmed by 7 bases and 1 base, with 13 bases remaining between them. This CDR3 has 13 residues. DNA for the CDR3: TGCAGCGCTGCGCCTCAGTCCCAAGAGACCCAGTACTTC. The encoded protein is CSAAPQSQETQYF.

V and J are TRBV28 and TRBJ2-1; no clear D. Germline V gene lookup returns CDR1 MDHEN and CDR2 SYDVKM. The CDR3 is made up of 12 amino acids. Trimming cost V 0 bases and J 9 bases, with 6 bases left between them. CDR3 sequence reads: CASSLWESEQFF. CDR3 bases: TGTGCCAGCAGTTTATGGGAGAGTGAGCAGTTCTTC. The full variable domain, in which reference TRBV28 and TRBJ2-1 provide the parts outside the CDR3, is DVKVTQSSRYLVKRTGEKVFLECVQDMDHENMFWYRQDPGLGLRLIYFSYDVKMKEKGDIPEGYSVSREKKERFSLILESASTNQTSMYLCASSLWESEQFFGPGTRLTVL.

This clonotype came up once. This sequence joins TRBV20-1 and TRBJ2-5, with 8 bases identical to TRBD2. Losses at the gene ends were 2 bases for V and 11 bases for J; bases not matched to a gene: 13. Germline CDR1 reads DFQATT; CDR2 reads SNEGSKA (reference sequence). CDR3 length: 14 residues. CDR3 DNA sequence: TGCAGTGCTAGAATTAGCGGGGCCCTCAATGAGCAGTACTTC. This encodes CSARISGALNEQYF.

The V gene is TRBV27, the J gene TRBJ1-5, with 7 bases lining up with TRBD1. V shed 2 bases and J 6 bases; nucleotides not matched to a gene: 4. The V gene's germline CDR1 is MNHEY and CDR2 SMNVEV (reference sequence). This CDR3 region has 14 residues. The CDR3 region has the DNA TGTGCCAGCAGTTTAGGACAGGACGGTCAGCCCCAGCATTTT. Translation: CASSLGQDGQPQHF.

V usage is TRBV11-3 and J usage is TRBJ2-4; tentative D call: TRBD2 (5 bases). This CDR3 is 19 amino acids long. Per germline, CDR1 SGHNT and CDR2 YENEEA. V was pared by 1 base and J by 0 bases, with 19 bases between. CDR3 loop: CASSLVSPSRTLAKNIQYF. The CDR3 nucleotides are TGTGCCAGCAGCTTAGTTTCGCCTAGCAGAACGTTAGCCAAAAACATTCAGTACTTC.

The chain is built from TRBV3-1 and TRBJ2-1; TRBD1 might be the D (6 bases). Trimming shortened V by 7 bases and J by 5 bases, and 15 bases separated the two germline ends. Germline V lookup: CDR1 LGHDT, CDR2 YNNKEL (reference sequence). The CDR3 loop spans 14 amino acids. The CDR3 here is CASTNTGQHNEQFF. The CDR3 bases are TGTGCCAGCACCAATACGGGACAACACAATGAGCAGTTCTTC.

This chain joins TRBV2 and TRBJ2-4; D remains ambiguous. The CDR3 extends over 15 amino acids. CDR1 and CDR2 from the germline V gene are SNHLY and FYNNEI. V dropped 7 bases and J dropped 0 bases, with 13 bases sitting between them. The CDR3 region has the DNA TGTGCCAGCACCAAGGCGAGTCTAGCCAAAAACATTCAGTACTTC. It translates to CASTKASLAKNIQYF.

The chain joins TRBV5-1 to TRBJ1-2; 7 nucleotides agree with TRBD1. V shed 4 bases and J 3 bases; nucleotides not matched to a gene: 9. Per the germline V gene, CDR1 is SGHRS and CDR2 is YFSETQ. This CDR3 is 15 amino acids long. CDR3 bases: TGCGCCAGCAGCGCATCCGGGACAGAATACTATGGCTACACCTTC. This codes for CASSASGTEYYGYTF.

V gene TRBV20-1 combines with J gene TRBJ2-7; either TRBD1 or TRBD2 may fit D (5 bases each). Germline V lookup: CDR1 DFQATT, CDR2 SNEGSKA (reference sequence). This CDR3 is 16 amino acids long. Trimming pared 7 bases from V and 4 bases from J, leaving 26 bases between. The CDR3 DNA reads as TGCAGTGGCATCAATGGGGTTCTGAGCGGACAATACGAGCAGTACTTC. Protein sequence: CSGINGVLSGQYEQYF.

The chain joins TRBV28 to TRBJ1-2, with unresolved D. The V and J ends lost 3 bases and 0 bases respectively, with 17 bases between them. The CDR3 consists of 17 residues. CDR1 is MDHEN and CDR2 is SYDVKM in the germline V gene. CDR3: CASSFGVRRSPNYGYTF. The DNA for the CDR3 is TGTGCCAGCAGTTTCGGCGTCAGGAGATCACCTAACTATGGCTACACCTTC.

The chain has TRBV25-1 and TRBJ2-5; 11 nucleotides agree with TRBD1. The CDR3 has 15 residues. Germline values: CDR1 MGHDK, CDR2 SYGVNS. V shed 6 bases, J shed 11 bases, and the junction held 14 bases outside the gene matches. CDR3 sequence: CASRGDRGIHNEQYF. CDR3 DNA sequence: TGTGCCAGCAGGGGGGACAGGGGGATCCACAATGAGCAGTACTTC. Complete variable domain (other parts from reference TRBV25-1 and TRBJ2-5): EADIYQTPRYLVIGTGKKITLECSQTMGHDKMYWYQQDPGMELHLIHYSYGVNSTEKGDLSSESTVSRIRTEHFPLTLESARPSHTSQYLCASRGDRGIHNEQYFGPGTRLLVL.

This clonotype was seen only a few times. V usage is TRBV7-8 and J usage is TRBJ1-1, with 7 positions matching TRBD1. The CDR3 runs 13 residues. CDR1 is SGHVS, CDR2 FQNEAQ, per germline. Trimming cost V 3 bases and J 3 bases; bases outside gene matches: 1. DNA for the CDR3: TGTGCCAGCAGCTTCGACAGGGACACTGAAGCTTTCTTT. Residues: CASSFDRDTEAFF.

The rearrangement links TRBV20-1 to TRBJ2-3; 7 bases are a match to TRBD2. Trimming cost V 6 bases and J 4 bases; bases outside gene matches: 16. Germline CDR1 DFQATT, CDR2 SNEGSKA (reference sequence). CDR3 length equals 16 residues. The CDR3 coding sequence is TGCAGTGCACCGACGGGCGGGAGCTTTTGGGCAGATACGCAGTATTTT. It is translated as CSAPTGGSFWADTQYF.

The chain joins TRBV20-1 to TRBJ2-4; TRBD1 matches at 7 bases. Germline assignment: CDR1 DFQATT and CDR2 SNEGSKA (reference sequence). The V gene end was trimmed by 3 bases and the J gene end by 0 bases; junction bases not matched to a gene: 2. The CDR3 has 14 residues. The CDR3: CSASNRGAKNIQYF. As DNA, the CDR3 is TGCAGTGCTAGTAACAGGGGAGCCAAAAACATTCAGTACTTC.

This clonotype was picked up a small number of times. The V and J genes are TRBV14 and TRBJ2-5, with 12 nucleotides matching TRBD2. In germline, CDR1 is SGHDN, CDR2 FVKESK. The CDR3 covers 18 residues. J lost 2 bases, V lost 2 bases, and 9 bases had no gene match. The CDR3 coding sequence is TGTGCCAGCAGCCAATCTCAGACTAGCGGGGGATTTCAAGAGACCCAGTACTTC. Translated: CASSQSQTSGGFQETQYF.

This clonotype was observed a few times. The chain has TRBV5-5 and TRBJ2-5; no clear D. V lost 3 bases, J lost 2 bases, and 8 bases lay in between. The CDR3 extends over 13 amino acids. The germline V gene has CDR1 SGHKS and CDR2 YYEKEE (reference sequence). CDR3 coding DNA: TGTGCCAGCAGCTGGACCACTCAAGAGACCCAGTACTTC. This encodes CASSWTTQETQYF.

This sequence joins TRBV20-1 and TRBJ2-3, with D possibly TRBD1 on 6 matching bases. The CDR3 covers 17 residues. Germline CDR1 is DFQATT and CDR2 is SNEGSKA (reference sequence). Trimming shortened V by 5 bases and J by 2 bases, and 23 bases separated the two germline ends. In nucleotides, the CDR3 is TGCAGTGCTCTTCAGGACGGCCTAGGACAGAACACAGATACGCAGTATTTT. It specifies CSALQDGLGQNTDTQYF.

The chain links TRBV20-1 to TRBJ2-7, with D uncertain. Germline V gene data show CDR1 as DFQATT and CDR2 as SNEGSKA (reference sequence). Trimming pared 0 bases from V and 2 bases from J, leaving 11 bases between. The length of the CDR3 is 14 residues. In nucleotides, the CDR3 is TGCAGTGCTAGAGATCTATCTGGTGCCTACGAGCAGTACTTC. Amino acids: CSARDLSGAYEQYF.

The chain employs TRBV29-1 and TRBJ1-4; 9 nucleotides agree with TRBD1. This CDR3 contains 13 residues. After removal of 8 bases from V and 6 bases from J, the junction contained 7 bases not matched to a gene. CDR1 and CDR2 (germline): SQVTM, ANQGSEA. In nucleotides, the CDR3 is TGCAGCATCTCAACAGGGGGCTATGAAAAACTGTTTTTT. It translates to CSISTGGYEKLFF.

The sample holds a few counts of this clonotype. The rearrangement joins TRBV27 to TRBJ1-4, with 7 bases fitting TRBD1. This CDR3 comprises 16 residues. CDR1 and CDR2 (germline): MNHEY, SMNVEV (reference sequence). After removal of 1 base from V and 8 bases from J, the junction contained 10 bases not matched to a gene. This CDR3 reads CASSLWRGRGVEKLFF. CDR3 DNA sequence: TGTGCCAGCAGTTTATGGAGGGGGCGCGGGGTGGAAAAACTGTTTTTT.

This clonotype was recorded a few times. V and J are TRBV10-3 and TRBJ1-1, with D unclear. V was trimmed by 6 bases and J by 2 bases, leaving 16 bases between them. The length of the CDR3 is 15 residues. Germline CDR1 reads ENHRY; CDR2 reads SYGVKD. The CDR3: CAIRGSGSFNTEAFF. The CDR3 DNA reads as TGTGCCATCAGGGGGAGCGGATCATTCAACACTGAAGCTTTCTTT.

This chain joins TRBV28 and TRBJ2-7, with TRBD1 matching over 7 bases. Germline V gene sequence: CDR1 MDHEN, CDR2 SYDVKM. The CDR3 has 15 amino acids. V lost 6 bases to trimming and J lost 3 bases; unmatched junction nucleotides: 11. The CDR3: CASRPRDSYFYEQYF. The CDR3 bases are TGTGCCAGCAGACCCCGGGACAGCTATTTCTACGAGCAGTACTTC.

This clonotype was counted a few times. The chain couples TRBV12-3 or TRBV12-4 to TRBJ2-3, with D perhaps TRBD1 (5 bases). The CDR3 has 17 amino acids. V was clipped by 5 bases and J by 6 bases, with 24 bases between them. DNA of the CDR3: TGTGCCAGCAGTCCTCATGGGGCTAGGTGGCGCGCGGATACGCAGTATTTT. Its protein product is CASSPHGARWRADTQYF.

The chain joins TRBV28 to TRBJ2-6; the match to TRBD2 covers 10 bases. The CDR3 is 18 residues long. V dropped 4 bases and J dropped 3; count of bases not matched to a gene: 9. Germline CDR1 is MDHEN and CDR2 is SYDVKM. The CDR3 is CASSSPLAGAFGANVLTF. DNA of the CDR3: TGTGCCAGCAGTTCTCCCCTAGCGGGAGCTTTTGGGGCCAACGTCCTGACTTTC.

In its sample, this clonotype was seen a few times. The chain couples TRBV4-1 to TRBJ2-5; D is unresolved. The CDR3 runs to 17 residues. CDR1 is MGHRA, CDR2 YSYEKL, per germline. Trimming removed 6 bases at V and 11 bases at J, with 31 bases between. The CDR3 DNA reads as TGCGCCAGCAGGCCTCGATCACCGGCGGTTTCCTACAATGAGCAGTACTTC. It yields the protein CASRPRSPAVSYNEQYF.

This clonotype showed up just a few times. The genes are TRBV5-1 and TRBJ2-1; 8 bases agree with TRBD2. The CDR3 covers 16 residues. Germline-derived CDR1 and CDR2 are SGHRS and YFSETQ. V was pared by 4 bases and J by 7 bases, with 13 bases of the junction left unmatched. In nucleotides, the CDR3 is TGCGCCAGCAGCATGGACGGGGGGGCGGTCGAGAATGAGCAGTTCTTC. This encodes CASSMDGGAVENEQFF.